The 10 T cell receptor beta chains in this list originate from one sample, sequenced in a study of blood T cell repertoires in COVID-19. Here immunoSEQ multiplex PCR was the method, and the copy in TCRdb shows in-frame clones only, minus some. This sample has about 48,000 clones, with over 65% found just once. Sample: peripheral blood. The source of these receptors is a woman between 55 and 75 years old with acute or convalescent COVID-19.

V usage is TRBV30 and J usage is TRBJ2-7, with D perhaps matching TRBD2 (6 bases). The germline CDR1 and CDR2 sequences are GTSNPN and SVGIG (reference sequence). Trimming removed 0 bases at V and 4 bases at J, with 13 bases between. The CDR3 is made up of 14 amino acids. The CDR3 coding sequence is TGTGCCTGGAGTGTTGGGACGGGACTGTACGAGCAGTACTTC. It specifies CAWSVGTGLYEQYF.

The V gene is TRBV7-8, the J gene TRBJ2-1; 12 bases align to TRBD2. From germline, CDR1 is SGHVS and CDR2 FQNEAQ. Germline trimming cut 1 base from V and 7 bases from J; bases unmatched to any gene: 14. The CDR3 runs to 19 residues. As DNA, the CDR3 is TGTGCCAGCAGCTTAGTCCCTTTGGCTAGCGGGGGGGGACCTAATGAGCAGTTCTTC. Amino acid sequence: CASSLVPLASGGGPNEQFF.

This chain uses TRBV9 with TRBJ1-1; perhaps TRBD1 as D (5 bases). The CDR3 runs 13 residues. Per the germline V gene, CDR1 is SGDLS and CDR2 is YYNGEE. V was shortened by 4 bases and J by 3 bases, with 10 bases between the two germline ends. CDR3 loop: CASSIGHHTEAFF. For the CDR3, the DNA is TGTGCCAGCAGCATAGGACATCACACTGAAGCTTTCTTT.

The chain is built from TRBV11-2 and TRBJ1-2; a weak D match, TRBD1 (6 bases). Germline-derived CDR1 and CDR2 are SGHAT and FQNNGV. Trimming shortened V by 1 base and J by 8 bases, and 11 bases separated the two germline ends. This CDR3 is 13 amino acids long. As DNA, the CDR3 is TGTGCCAGCAGCTTAGGAATCGACAGGGGCTACACCTTC. It is translated as CASSLGIDRGYTF.

The V and J genes are TRBV3-1 (or the pseudogene TRBV3-2) and TRBJ2-5, with a weak D call TRBD1 (6 bases). The CDR3 covers 13 residues. Trimming pared 4 bases from V and 4 bases from J, leaving 10 bases between. From germline, CDR1 is LGHDT and CDR2 YNNKEL (reference sequence). The CDR3 spells CASSPEGVETQYF. The CDR3 bases are TGTGCCAGCAGCCCCGAGGGGGTAGAGACCCAGTACTTC.

The V call is TRBV5-1, the J call TRBJ1-1; perhaps TRBD1 as D (5 bases). Germline V lookup: CDR1 SGHRS, CDR2 YFSETQ. This CDR3 region has 15 residues. Trimming shortened V by 0 bases and J by 1 base, and 10 bases separated the two germline ends. The CDR3 DNA follows: TGCGCCAGCAGCTTGGCGGCCAGGGCGAACACTGAAGCTTTCTTT. Its protein product is CASSLAARANTEAFF.

This chain joins TRBV5-1 and TRBJ2-7; 10 bases agree with TRBD1. CDR3 length equals 14 residues. CDR1 and CDR2 from the germline V gene are SGHRS and YFSETQ. Losses at the gene ends were 4 bases for V and 2 bases for J; bases not matched to a gene: 3. CDR3 DNA sequence: TGCGCCAGCAGCCCCGGGACAGGGGCCTACGAGCAGTACTTC. Protein sequence: CASSPGTGAYEQYF. The complete variable domain, with remaining parts taken from reference TRBV5-1 and TRBJ2-7, reads KAGVTQTPRYLIKTRGQQVTLSCSPISGHRSVSWYQQTPGQGLQFLFEYFSETQRNKGNFPGRFSGRQFSNSRSEMNVSTLELGDSALYLCASSPGTGAYEQYFGPGTRLTVT.

The chain combines TRBV3-1 (or the pseudogene TRBV3-2) with TRBJ2-3; maybe TRBD2 (6 bases). V was clipped by 5 bases and J by 1 base, with 13 bases between them. The germline V gene has CDR1 LGHDT and CDR2 YNNKEL (reference sequence). The CDR3 totals 15 residues. In DNA, the CDR3 is TGTGCCAGCAGCGGGAGACTAGGGCGCACAGATACGCAGTATTTT. As protein: CASSGRLGRTDTQYF.

V and J are TRBV19 and TRBJ1-2; the D gene is possibly TRBD1 (6 bases). The germline V and J ends were trimmed by 6 bases and 4 bases, with 18 bases remaining between them. In germline, CDR1 is LNHDA, CDR2 SQIVND (reference sequence). The length of the CDR3 is 15 residues. The CDR3, as DNA: TGTGCCAGTAGCCCCGACGCGGGGGCCCCCTATGGCTACACCTTC. Amino acid sequence: CASSPDAGAPYGYTF. Together with reference TRBV19 and TRBJ1-2, the CDR3 gives the full variable domain: DGGITQSPKYLFRKEGQNVTLSCEQNLNHDAMYWYRQDPGQGLRLIYYSQIVNDFQKGDIAEGYSVSREKKESFPLTVTSAQKNPTAFYLCASSPDAGAPYGYTFGSGTRLTVV.

This clone was seen a single time. The rearrangement links TRBV19 to TRBJ1-2, with 9 nucleotides matching TRBD1. CDR3 size: 14 residues. Germline CDR1 LNHDA, CDR2 SQIVND (reference sequence). With 4 bases clipped from V and 7 bases from J, the junction kept 7 bases outside the gene matches. The CDR3 sequence is CASSTPGQGSGYTF. CDR3 in DNA: TGTGCCAGTAGTACCCCGGGACAGGGCTCTGGCTACACCTTC. The variable domain in full, completed from reference TRBV19 and TRBJ1-2, reads DGGITQSPKYLFRKEGQNVTLSCEQNLNHDAMYWYRQDPGQGLRLIYYSQIVNDFQKGDIAEGYSVSREKKESFPLTVTSAQKNPTAFYLCASSTPGQGSGYTFGSGTRLTVV.